This entry lists 8 T cell receptor beta chains sequenced from one sample in a study of naive and memory T cell subsets (dated by TCRdb to about 2017). The receptor library was made with UMI-ligation and nested PCR. Sequencing used an Illumina MiSeq. The beta constant-region primer consisted of an equimolar mixture of two oligonucleotides that together covered TRBC1 and TRBC2. The ligated cDNA went through four rounds of PCR with nested alpha and beta constant-region primers together with the SP2 primer. The public sequencing data were trimmed at Q25 with fastp and processed into clonotypes with MiXCR by TCRdb, which kept only in-frame beta chains. Duplicate CDR3 protein sequences are folded into a single record with the most common DNA and genes. Recorded for this sample are under 150,000 distinct CDR3 sequences; 15% to 25% of them occurred a single time. Roughly 0.6% of the sample is taken by the ten largest.

Antigens of these TCRs are unknown. Broader findings and caveats from the paper: Naive repertoires, especially CD8, contained a few larger clonotypes, possibly memory cells re-expressing CD45RA.

Input material: naive CD8+ T cells from blood. In light of the paper, this sample's cell subset or site label describes: naive T cells, CD45RA high CD27+. These receptors originate from a human donor in good health.

V usage is TRBV7-6 and J usage is TRBJ2-1; TRBD1 might be the D (6 bases). There are 14 residues in the CDR3. Trimming shortened V by 6 bases and J by 4 bases, and 13 bases separated the two germline ends. Per the germline V gene, CDR1 is SGHVS and CDR2 is FNYEAQ. For the CDR3, the DNA is TGTGCCAGCAGTTATACCGGGACATACAATGAGCAGTTCTTC. Translating it yields CASSYTGTYNEQFF.

The V and J genes are TRBV28 and TRBJ2-3; the D call may be TRBD1 or TRBD2 (6 bases each). The germline V gene has CDR1 MDHEN and CDR2 SYDVKM. V was cut by 4 bases and J by 2 bases, with 16 bases left in between. The CDR3 covers 16 residues. The CDR3 DNA follows: TGTGCCAGCAGTTCGGCTAGGAGGGGGGCCACAGATACGCAGTATTTT. Its translation: CASSSARRGATDTQYF.

The chain is built from TRBV7-2 and TRBJ2-1, with D unresolved. V dropped 5 bases and J dropped 8 bases, with 16 bases sitting between them. Germline CDR1 is SGHTA and CDR2 is FQGNSA. This CDR3 has 14 residues. The CDR3 protein is CASSRIRGSDEQFF. CDR3 in DNA: TGTGCCAGCAGCCGCATTAGAGGATCCGATGAGCAGTTCTTC.

The chain has TRBV12-3 or TRBV12-4 and TRBJ2-1, with 7 bases matching TRBD2. V lost 7 bases to trimming and J lost 4 bases; unmatched junction nucleotides: 7. This CDR3 region has 14 residues. In DNA, the CDR3 is TGTGCCAGCACCGTGGGGGGGTCATACAATGAGCAGTTCTTC. It encodes CASTVGGSYNEQFF.

This clonotype has just a few counts. The rearrangement uses TRBV13 and TRBJ1-1; 8 nucleotides match TRBD1. Germline V gene data show CDR1 as PRHDT and CDR2 as FYEKMQ (reference sequence). The junction had 7 bases not matched to a gene; V was cut back by 4 bases and J by 6 bases. The CDR3 is 14 amino acids. This CDR3 is CASSYGQGGPEAFF. As DNA, the CDR3 is TGTGCCAGCAGCTACGGACAGGGCGGCCCTGAAGCTTTCTTT. Together with reference TRBV13 and TRBJ1-1, the CDR3 gives the full variable domain: AAGVIQSPRHLIKEKRETATLKCYPIPRHDTVYWYQQGPGQDPQFLISFYEKMQSDKGSIPDRFSAQQFSDYHSELNMSSLELGDSALYFCASSYGQGGPEAFFGQGTRLTVV.

This clonotype was seen only a few times. V and J are TRBV20-1 and TRBJ2-7; 16 bases fit TRBD2. V shed 5 bases and J 5 bases; nucleotides not matched to a gene: 12. CDR1 and CDR2 (germline): DFQATT, SNEGSKA (reference sequence). The length of the CDR3 is 17 residues. CDR3 sequence: CSAVGLAGGVLIHEQYF. The DNA of the CDR3 is TGCAGTGCTGTGGGACTAGCGGGAGGGGTACTAATCCACGAGCAGTACTTC.

The V gene is TRBV29-1, the J gene TRBJ2-1; D remains unclear. The V gene lost 7 bases and the J gene lost 5 bases, with 6 bases spanning the gap. This CDR3 is built from 10 residues. Germline-derived CDR1 and CDR2 are SQVTM and ANQGSEA. The CDR3 here is CSGFDNEQFF. CDR3 DNA sequence: TGCAGCGGTTTTGACAATGAGCAGTTCTTC.

The chain uses TRBV7-9 and TRBJ2-5; TRBD1 agrees at 9 bases. CDR1 is SEHNR, CDR2 FQNEAQ, per germline (reference sequence). V lost 2 bases, J lost 2 bases, and 6 bases stayed unmatched. The CDR3 has 16 amino acids. The CDR3 DNA follows: TGTGCCAGCAGCTTATCACGGACAGGGGTACAAGAGACCCAGTACTTC. This sequence encodes CASSLSRTGVQETQYF.